This record concerns one T cell receptor beta chain sequence. No antigen is known for it. Within one base of it there is no much larger clone, and no base qualities were kept. The record originates from a study of CD8 T cells in ankylosing spondylitis (dated by TCRdb to 2015 to 2018). Background on the whole study: T cell receptor beta repertoires were profiled in healthy donors and ankylosing spondylitis patients so that disease-linked TCR variants could be found. The full study cohort was made up of about two dozen ankylosing spondylitis patients and 108 healthy donors. Samples of peripheral blood were taken, and for ankylosing spondylitis patients, synovial fluid was collected as well.

Broader findings and caveats from the paper: Some motif variants had previously been reported in the synovial fluid and blood of reactive arthritis patients, which suggests shared mechanisms of disease initiation. Blood from ankylosing spondylitis patients appeared to be characterized by a TCR beta motif made up of seven or eight highly homologous amino acid variants. In peripheral blood, the disease-linked clones were found at relatively low frequencies and had a CD8+ phenotype. The disease-linked clones were reported as significantly enriched in matched synovial fluid samples from ankylosing spondylitis patients.

Sequencing took place on an Illumina HiSeq 2500. Quantitative 5'-RACE with molecular barcodes was the method used to prepare the TCR beta libraries. The original methods were these. To identify disease-linked TCR variants, a new computational method was used, one built on a probabilistic model of VDJ rearrangement. The public reads were reanalyzed by TCRdb: fastp trimming at Q25, MiXCR alignment, in-frame beta chains only. Duplicate CDR3 protein sequences are folded into a single record with the most common DNA and genes. For this entry, the V and J calls and clone size follow TCRdb and not the study's own pipeline. Here the sample has 190,000 or so distinct CDR3 sequences; more than 10% occur a single time. Approximately 15% of the sample belongs to the ten largest clones. The sequence came from a male donor with ankylosing spondylitis or in good health (not recorded which). The specimen was blood, either unsorted or a sorted T cell fraction (not recorded which).

The CDR3 protein is CASSSRQGHEQYF. The nucleotide sequence reads as follows: TGTGCCAGCAGCTCCAGGCAAGGGCACGAGCAGTACTTC. Rearrangement joined TRBV5-4 to TRBJ2-7; no D gene is confidently identified. Taken from cysteine to phenylalanine, the CDR3 has 13 residues. The kept DNA is CDR3 alone, 39 bases in frame from the first base. Reading the germline V gene (reference sequence) gives CDR1 SGHNT and CDR2 YYREEE. Trimming takes 3 bases from V and 5 bases from J, and the germline ends sit 12 bases apart.